This T cell receptor beta chain was captured by sequencing in a study of identical twins. In this sample, this clonotype turned up a few times. The antigen is unknown. Each CDR3 protein is one row after TCRdb ran MiXCR on the 5' RACE reads. The data hold roughly 1,500,000 distinct CDR3 sequences, with 32% observed a single time. The donor group consisted entirely of healthy Caucasians. Study-wide results and limits: With abundant cord blood beta clonotypes, insertions were fewer; memory repertoires showed no such pattern. Within monozygotic twins, out-of-frame TCR alpha sharing was underestimated by the models. When twins shared out-of-frame alpha sequences, those sequences had excess low generation probability.

This CDR3 is 13 amino acids long. Unmatched junction bases numbered 10, after V lost 6 bases and J lost 10 bases. In germline, CDR1 is MNHNY, CDR2 SVGAGI (reference sequence). The TCR was taken from a newborn girl in good health. Specimen: cord blood. The V call is TRBV6-6, the J call TRBJ2-7, with 9 bases lining up with TRBD1. Here the CDR3 DNA reads TGTGCCAGCAGCCGACAGGGGGTTCCTTTTCAGTACTTC. This translates into CASSRQGVPFQYF.